A single sample is the source of the 17 T cell receptor beta chains below, sequenced in a study of blood T cell repertoires in COVID-19. Assay: immunoSEQ multiplex PCR; the TCRdb copy retains only in-frame clones and omits some. The table shows 100,000 or so clones, with approximately 93% occurring only once. Specimen: peripheral blood. These receptors came from a man in his 60s with acute or convalescent COVID-19.

The rearrangement uses TRBV4-1 and TRBJ2-3; 9 bases agree with TRBD2. CDR1 and CDR2 (germline): MGHRA, YSYEKL. This CDR3 region has 16 residues. The ends lost 0 bases at V and 6 bases at J; junction bases unmatched: 7. CDR3 in amino acids: CASSQDALAGGDTQYF. In DNA, the CDR3 is TGCGCCAGCAGCCAAGATGCACTAGCGGGCGGGGATACGCAGTATTTT.

The rearrangement uses TRBV5-1 and TRBJ2-5, with TRBD1 identical over 8 bases. The CDR3 runs to 16 residues. The V gene's germline CDR1 is SGHRS and CDR2 YFSETQ. The V and J ends lost 4 bases and 0 bases, in that order; junction bases with no gene match: 8. The CDR3 protein is CASSEGTGMYQETQYF. For the CDR3, the DNA is TGCGCCAGCAGCGAAGGGACAGGAATGTACCAAGAGACCCAGTACTTC.

The chain is built from TRBV25-1 and TRBJ1-1; no definite D call. Germline values: CDR1 MGHDK, CDR2 SYGVNS. CDR3 length: 14 amino acids. The V gene lost 6 bases and the J gene lost 1 base, with 12 bases spanning the gap. DNA for the CDR3: TGTGCCAGCAGGGGCGATTCCCCGAACACTGAAGCTTTCTTT. This gives the protein CASRGDSPNTEAFF.

The table lists this clone with a count of one. The chain employs TRBV4-1 and TRBJ2-2; possible D gene TRBD2, 5 bases. This CDR3 spans 14 amino acids. The germline V gene encodes CDR1 MGHRA and CDR2 YSYEKL. The V end was cut by 1 base, the J end by 5 bases, with 8 bases between. CDR3 in amino acids: CASSQGSGTGELFF. CDR3 DNA: TGCGCCAGCAGCCAAGGATCGGGGACCGGGGAGCTGTTTTTT.

The chain combines TRBV5-4 with TRBJ2-5; 8 positions match TRBD1. With V trimmed by 0 bases and J by 5 bases, 12 bases remained unmatched. This CDR3 contains 17 residues. The germline V gene encodes CDR1 SGHNT and CDR2 YYREEE (reference sequence). CDR3 DNA sequence: TGTGCCAGCAGCTTGGGGGACAGGTGGGGTATAGGTGAGACCCAGTACTTC. It is translated as CASSLGDRWGIGETQYF.

This rearrangement joins TRBV28 to TRBJ1-4; 8 bases align to TRBD1. Trimming cost V 8 bases and J 4 bases; bases outside gene matches: 9. In germline, CDR1 is MDHEN, CDR2 SYDVKM. The CDR3 is made up of 15 amino acids. CDR3 protein: CASYQTDRGNEKLFF. CDR3 nucleotide sequence: TGTGCCAGCTACCAAACAGACAGGGGTAATGAAAAACTGTTTTTT. The full variable domain, with the rest looked up from reference TRBV28 and TRBJ1-4, is DVKVTQSSRYLVKRTGEKVFLECVQDMDHENMFWYRQDPGLGLRLIYFSYDVKMKEKGDIPEGYSVSREKKERFSLILESASTNQTSMYLCASYQTDRGNEKLFFGSGTQLSVL.

The rearrangement uses TRBV3-1 (or the pseudogene TRBV3-2) and TRBJ2-2, with 10 bases lining up with TRBD2. The CDR3 is made up of 15 amino acids. CDR1 and CDR2 (germline): LGHDT, YNNKEL (reference sequence). V was pared by 6 bases and J by 3 bases, with 4 bases of the junction left unmatched. In DNA, the CDR3 is TGTGCCAGCAGTCTCAGCGGGAGGGACACCGGGGAGCTGTTTTTT. It codes for CASSLSGRDTGELFF.

The chain employs TRBV20-1 and TRBJ2-1; 11 bases align to TRBD2. CDR1 is DFQATT and CDR2 is SNEGSKA in the germline V gene (reference sequence). Trimming removed 3 bases from V and 4 bases from J; junction bases left unmatched: 11. The CDR3 covers 17 residues. The CDR3 nucleotides read TGCAGTGCTAGTCCCCCCTGGGGGACTAGCGGTTACAATGAGCAGTTCTTC. Translated: CSASPPWGTSGYNEQFF.

CDR3 sequence reads: CASSEVGQGARGYTF. In DNA form, the CDR3 reads TGTGCCAGCAGTGAAGTCGGACAGGGGGCGCGTGGCTACACCTTC. The V call is TRBV6-1, the J call TRBJ1-2; TRBD1 aligns across 11 bases. The CDR3 spans 15 residues. Germline values: CDR1 MNHNS, CDR2 SASEGT. Trimming took 1 base from V and 7 from J; bases not matched to a gene: 5.

The table lists this clone with a few counts. The gene calls are TRBV14 and TRBJ2-1; 14 nucleotides agree with TRBD2. The CDR3 spans 18 residues. The junction had 6 bases not matched to a gene; V was cut back by 4 bases and J by 1 base. Germline CDR1 SGHDN, CDR2 FVKESK. CDR3 DNA sequence: TGTGCCAGCAGCCTGAGACTAGCGGGAGGGCCTTCCTACAATGAGCAGTTCTTC. Translating gives CASSLRLAGGPSYNEQFF.

V gene TRBV7-9 combines with J gene TRBJ2-6; D is possibly TRBD2 (7 bases). Germline-derived CDR1 and CDR2 are SEHNR and FQNEAQ (reference sequence). This CDR3 spans 14 amino acids. The ends were cut back, 7 bases at V and 4 bases at J, with 11 bases in the middle. The chain's CDR3 is CASKGGPGANVLTF. The CDR3 nucleotides read TGTGCCAGCAAGGGGGGGCCAGGGGCCAACGTCCTGACTTTC.

This clone was seen only a few times. The chain is built from TRBV9 and TRBJ1-2; 7 bases are shared with TRBD1. The V segment lost 4 bases and the J segment 0 bases; nucleotides outside the gene matches: 6. There are 15 residues in the CDR3. The germline V gene encodes CDR1 SGDLS and CDR2 YYNGEE. The CDR3 nucleotides read TGTGCCAGCAGCACTGTTGGGACAGCTAACTATGGCTACACCTTC. Encoded protein: CASSTVGTANYGYTF.

The chain uses TRBV28 and TRBJ2-3; 8 nucleotides match TRBD2. The CDR3 length is 19 residues. V gave up 4 bases and J gave up 3 bases; unmatched junction bases: 18. Germline V gene lookup returns CDR1 MDHEN and CDR2 SYDVKM. The CDR3 DNA reads TGTGCCAGCAGTTCAACAACCCCTTCAGCGGGGACTAGGACAGATACGCAGTATTTT. Translation: CASSSTTPSAGTRTDTQYF.

V and J are TRBV30 and TRBJ1-1, with D possibly TRBD1 on 6 matching bases. The CDR3 length is 15 residues. V dropped 5 bases and J dropped 0 bases, with 16 bases sitting between them. CDR1 and CDR2 (germline): GTSNPN, SVGIG (reference sequence). This CDR3 reads CAWASRGSVNTEAFF. CDR3 nucleotide sequence: TGTGCCTGGGCGAGCAGGGGATCGGTGAACACTGAAGCTTTCTTT. The full variable domain, with the rest looked up from reference TRBV30 and TRBJ1-1, is SQTIHQWPATLVQPVGSPLSLECTVEGTSNPNLYWYRQAAGRGLQLLFYSVGIGQISSEVPQNLSASRPQDRQFILSSKKLLLSDSGFYLCAWASRGSVNTEAFFGQGTRLTVV.

The chain is built from TRBV5-1 and TRBJ1-1; 7 bases align to TRBD1. Looked up from germline, CDR1 is SGHRS and CDR2 is YFSETQ. The CDR3 spans 16 residues. V trimming: 3 bases; J trimming: 0 bases; junction bases outside the gene matches: 8. Written as DNA, the CDR3 is TGCGCCAGCAGCTCTTTACCGGGACAGATGAACACTGAAGCTTTCTTT. Residues: CASSSLPGQMNTEAFF.

The rearrangement joins TRBV5-1 to TRBJ1-5; TRBD1 aligns across 8 bases. The CDR3 loop spans 14 amino acids. Per germline, CDR1 SGHRS and CDR2 YFSETQ. V trimming: 4 bases; J trimming: 5 bases; junction bases outside the gene matches: 5. CDR3 DNA sequence: TGCGCCAGCAGCGGAGGACAGGGCGATCAGCCCCAGCATTTT. The encoded protein is CASSGGQGDQPQHF. The whole variable domain, filled in from reference TRBV5-1 and TRBJ1-5, reads KAGVTQTPRYLIKTRGQQVTLSCSPISGHRSVSWYQQTPGQGLQFLFEYFSETQRNKGNFPGRFSGRQFSNSRSEMNVSTLELGDSALYLCASSGGQGDQPQHFGDGTRLSIL.

The chain joins TRBV5-1 to TRBJ2-3; 11 positions agree with TRBD2. V gave up 0 bases and J gave up 4 bases; unmatched junction bases: 13. CDR1 and CDR2 from the germline V gene are SGHRS and YFSETQ. The length of the CDR3 is 19 residues. DNA of the CDR3: TGCGCCAGCAGCTTGGGGCTAGCGGGAGGACGCACAATATCAGATACGCAGTATTTT. This codes for CASSLGLAGGRTISDTQYF.